Below, 32 T cell receptor beta chains from the same sample are listed, as sequenced in a study of T cell responses to AZD1222 COVID-19 vaccine. TCRdb's copy holds only in-frame clones and misses some; the assay was immunoSEQ multiplex PCR. The repertoire holds fewer than 150,000 clones, with 89% as singletons. The sample here was peripheral blood, taken 28 days after the second AZD1222 dose. These receptors all stem from an adult who received the AZD1222 COVID-19 vaccine.

This chain's CDR3 is CASSLYRGDQPQHF. Written as DNA, the CDR3 is TGTGCCAGCAGTTTGTACAGGGGGGATCAGCCCCAGCATTTT. V and J are TRBV28 and TRBJ1-5, with 8 bases aligning to TRBD1. Germline V gene sequence: CDR1 MDHEN, CDR2 SYDVKM. This CDR3 comprises 14 residues. With V trimmed by 3 bases and J by 5 bases, 3 bases remained unmatched.

V is TRBV18 and J is TRBJ2-7; TRBD1 matches 8 bases. The germline gives CDR1 KGHSH, CDR2 LQKENI. The CDR3 spans 15 residues. With V trimmed by 3 bases and J by 6 bases, 10 bases remained unmatched. The CDR3 DNA reads TGTGCCAGCTCACCCTCCTCGCGAGGGACAGGCGAGCAGTACTTC. Translated: CASSPSSRGTGEQYF. The entire variable domain, with the rest obtained from reference TRBV18 and TRBJ2-7, is as follows: NAGVMQNPRHLVRRRGQEARLRCSPMKGHSHVYWYRQLPEEGLKFMVYLQKENIIDESGMPKERFSAEFPKEGPSILRIQQVVRGDSAAYFCASSPSSRGTGEQYFGPGTRLTVT.

The V and J genes are TRBV6-2 or TRBV6-3 and TRBJ1-5; TRBD1 is a possible D gene (5 bases). There are 15 residues in the CDR3. CDR1 is MNHEY and CDR2 is SVGEGT in the germline V gene. The ends were cut back, 3 bases at V and 2 bases at J, with 11 bases in the middle. This chain's CDR3 is CASSYSGPGNQPQHF. The CDR3 region has the DNA TGTGCCAGCAGTTATTCAGGGCCGGGCAATCAGCCCCAGCATTTT.

The chain is built from TRBV11-2 and TRBJ2-3, with D possibly TRBD2 on 5 matching bases. The germline CDR1 and CDR2 sequences are SGHAT and FQNNGV. V lost 1 base and J lost 6, with 20 bases in between. The CDR3 has 17 residues. The CDR3 coding sequence is TGTGCCAGCAGCTTAGTCGACGATAGGACGGGGTGGGATACGCAGTATTTT. Amino acid sequence: CASSLVDDRTGWDTQYF.

This chain uses TRBV29-1 with TRBJ1-3; no clear D gene. The germline V gene encodes CDR1 SQVTM and CDR2 ANQGSEA. Trimming cost V 7 bases and J 4 bases, with 8 bases left between them. CDR3 length: 11 residues. CDR3 nucleotides: TGCAGCGCCCTGATGGGAAACACCATATATTTT. It specifies CSALMGNTIYF.

The V and J genes are TRBV14 and TRBJ2-1, with D possibly matching TRBD2 (7 bases). This CDR3 contains 17 residues. Trimming cost V 2 bases and J 9 bases, with 23 bases left between them. From germline, CDR1 is SGHDN and CDR2 FVKESK. Here the CDR3 reads CASSQTLGLAEGGEQFF. The DNA of the CDR3 is TGTGCCAGCAGCCAAACACTCGGGCTAGCGGAGGGGGGTGAGCAGTTCTTC.

The gene calls are TRBV6-1 and TRBJ2-1; D is perhaps TRBD2 (7 bases). The germline CDR1 and CDR2 sequences are MNHNS and SASEGT. The CDR3 contains 15 residues. V lost 6 bases and J 4 bases, leaving 16 bases between the germline ends. The CDR3 DNA sequence: TGTGCCAGCAGCCGGACTAGGGGGTGGTACAATGAGCAGTTCTTC. It specifies CASSRTRGWYNEQFF.

This sequence joins TRBV3-1 (or the pseudogene TRBV3-2) and TRBJ2-7; 14 bases agree with TRBD2. V gave up 5 bases and J gave up 3 bases; unmatched junction bases: 12. The CDR3 spans 18 residues. The germline V gene has CDR1 LGHDT and CDR2 YNNKEL (reference sequence). The CDR3: CASSGSLGLAGVYYEQYF. In nucleotides, the CDR3 is TGTGCCAGCAGCGGAAGTCTGGGACTAGCGGGAGTTTACTACGAGCAGTACTTC.

The chain recombines TRBV20-1 with TRBJ2-5; possibly TRBD1 or TRBD2 for D (5 bases each). CDR1 and CDR2 (germline): DFQATT, SNEGSKA (reference sequence). CDR3 length: 10 residues. CDR3 sequence (DNA): TGCAGGGGGCGCGGGGAGACCCAGTACTTC. Translating gives CRGRGETQYF.

V and J are TRBV29-1 and TRBJ2-1; 9 bases align to TRBD1. The CDR3 is 14 amino acids. Germline V gene lookup returns CDR1 SQVTM and CDR2 ANQGSEA. The J segment lost 7 bases and the V segment lost 1 base, leaving 5 bases of the junction unmatched. The DNA for the CDR3 is TGCAGCGTTGAAGGCCGGGACAGGGATAATGAGCAGTTCTTC. It codes for CSVEGRDRDNEQFF.

The DNA for the CDR3 is TGTGCCAGCAGTCGTACAGGGGGCCGGGATCAGCCCCAGCATTTT. It is translated as CASSRTGGRDQPQHF. The chain joins TRBV6-5 to TRBJ1-5; TRBD1 agrees at 9 bases. This CDR3 comprises 15 residues. V dropped 5 bases and J dropped 5; count of bases not matched to a gene: 7. CDR1 is MNHEY and CDR2 is SVGAGI in the germline V gene.

Note on this clone: Other DNA sequences in this sample translate to the same CDR3. The CDR3 sequence is CSVEGAGNTIYF. CDR3 nucleotides: TGCAGCGTTGAGGGGGCTGGAAACACCATATATTTT. The V call is TRBV29-1, the J call TRBJ1-3, with a tentative D call TRBD1 (5 bases). The ends were cut back, 3 bases at V and 2 bases at J, with 5 bases in the middle. CDR3 size: 12 residues. Germline V gene data show CDR1 as SQVTM and CDR2 as ANQGSEA.

The rearrangement joins TRBV2 to TRBJ2-2; tentative D call: TRBD1 (5 bases). The CDR3 consists of 14 residues. Germline V gives CDR1 SNHLY, CDR2 FYNNEI. V lost 7 bases and J lost 2, with 11 bases in between. This CDR3 is CASKRGFNTGELFF. The CDR3 DNA is TGTGCCAGCAAAAGGGGCTTTAACACCGGGGAGCTGTTTTTT.

The chain has TRBV29-1 and TRBJ1-4; D remains ambiguous. The germline CDR1 and CDR2 sequences are SQVTM and ANQGSEA. This CDR3 is 12 amino acids long. Deletions cut 7 bases from V and 3 bases from J, with 9 bases between. CDR3 protein: CSGQESNEKLFF. In DNA form, the CDR3 reads TGCAGCGGGCAGGAGTCTAATGAAAAACTGTTTTTT.

The gene calls are TRBV5-4 and TRBJ2-1; 8 positions match TRBD2. Losses at the gene ends were 1 base for V and 6 bases for J; bases not matched to a gene: 6. This CDR3 has 15 amino acids. The V gene's germline CDR1 is SGHNT and CDR2 YYREEE (reference sequence). In DNA form, the CDR3 reads TGTGCCAGCAGCTTGCGTAGCGGGGACGCCAATGAGCAGTTCTTC. As protein: CASSLRSGDANEQFF.

V gene TRBV7-9 combines with J gene TRBJ2-7, with TRBD2 identical over 10 bases. Germline V gene sequence: CDR1 SEHNR, CDR2 FQNEAQ (reference sequence). V gave up 1 base and J gave up 5 bases; unmatched junction bases: 8. The CDR3 extends over 16 amino acids. CDR3 in DNA: TGTGCCAGCAGCTTAGGTGATCTAGCGGGAGCCCACGAGCAGTACTTC. This codes for CASSLGDLAGAHEQYF.

This rearrangement joins TRBV7-6 to TRBJ1-2, with TRBD1 matching 12 bases. There are 15 residues in the CDR3. The J segment lost 8 bases and the V segment lost 6 bases, leaving 10 bases of the junction unmatched. Germline assignment: CDR1 SGHVS and CDR2 FNYEAQ. CDR3 sequence: CASRRRDRGRKGYTF. CDR3 DNA: TGTGCCAGCAGGAGGCGGGACAGGGGGCGGAAGGGCTACACCTTC.

This chain connects TRBV29-1 to TRBJ1-1, with D possibly matching TRBD1 (5 bases). The CDR3 spans 12 residues. Germline-derived CDR1 and CDR2 are SQVTM and ANQGSEA. Trimming cost V 5 bases and J 3 bases, with 10 bases left between them. CDR3 residues: CSVQGDDTEAFF. The CDR3 DNA follows: TGCAGCGTTCAAGGGGACGACACTGAAGCTTTCTTT.

The V gene is TRBV6-5, the J gene TRBJ2-7; D remains ambiguous. The germline V gene encodes CDR1 MNHEY and CDR2 SVGAGI. Between the trimmed V and J ends, which lost 10 bases and 5 bases, there was a span of 15 bases. The CDR3 length is 12 residues. The CDR3 here is CATTDVGDEQYF. The CDR3, as DNA: TGTGCCACTACGGATGTGGGTGACGAGCAGTACTTC.

The chain recombines TRBV11-3 with TRBJ2-5; D is possibly TRBD2 (6 bases). The CDR3 runs 13 residues. V shed 5 bases and J shed 1 base, with 8 bases lying between them. CDR1 SGHNT and CDR2 YENEEA come from the germline V gene. The chain's CDR3 is CASSTGLQETQYF. As DNA, the CDR3 is TGTGCCAGCAGCACGGGACTCCAAGAGACCCAGTACTTC.

This chain joins TRBV5-5 and TRBJ1-1; no definite D call. V was clipped by 5 bases and J by 7 bases, with 9 bases between them. The CDR3 extends over 11 amino acids. Germline V gives CDR1 SGHKS, CDR2 YYEKEE (reference sequence). CDR3 in amino acids: CASSDGREAFF. In nucleotides, the CDR3 is TGTGCCAGCAGTGATGGACGTGAAGCTTTCTTT.

This clone was seen a handful of times. The chain carries TRBV19 and TRBJ1-2; tentatively, D is TRBD1 (6 bases). Per the germline V gene, CDR1 is LNHDA and CDR2 is SQIVND (reference sequence). The CDR3 spans 16 residues. V was cut by 7 bases and J by 5 bases, with 23 bases left in between. The CDR3 loop is CASIPGGHQLNYGYTF. The CDR3 DNA follows: TGTGCCAGTATCCCGGGGGGCCACCAACTCAATTATGGCTACACCTTC.

This chain uses TRBV6-2 or TRBV6-3 with TRBJ2-1, with TRBD2 as a possible D gene (6 bases). Germline-derived CDR1 and CDR2 are MNHEY and SVGEGT. The CDR3 sequence is 16 residues long. The V end was cut by 3 bases, the J end by 0 bases, with 12 bases between. The CDR3 sequence is CASSYSPSDSYNEQFF. The CDR3 coding sequence is TGTGCCAGCAGTTATTCGCCTAGCGACTCCTACAATGAGCAGTTCTTC.

CDR3: CAITRTSTDTQYF. For the CDR3, the DNA is TGTGCCATCACTCGGACTAGCACAGATACGCAGTATTTT. The rearrangement joins TRBV10-3 to TRBJ2-3; D possibly corresponds to TRBD2 (5 bases). The germline V gene has CDR1 ENHRY and CDR2 SYGVKD. Between the trimmed V and J ends, which lost 7 bases and 0 bases, there was a span of 8 bases. This CDR3 comprises 13 residues.

Written as DNA, the CDR3 is TGTGCCAGCAGCCGCCGACTGGGAGAGACCCAGTACTTC. Protein product: CASSRRLGETQYF. The chain recombines TRBV13 with TRBJ2-5; D remains ambiguous. CDR1 and CDR2 from the germline V gene are PRHDT and FYEKMQ (reference sequence). This CDR3 has 13 residues. The germline V and J ends were trimmed by 5 bases and 4 bases, with 11 bases remaining between them.

The chain combines TRBV12-5 with TRBJ2-7, with 8 bases matching TRBD1. The CDR3 is 14 amino acids. Germline V gives CDR1 LGHNT, CDR2 FRNRAP. V shed 6 bases and J 6 bases; nucleotides not matched to a gene: 10. The CDR3 nucleotides read TGTGCTAGTGGCCCAAGGACAGGGATAAGCGAGCAGTACTTC. It yields the protein CASGPRTGISEQYF. Supplemented by reference TRBV12-5 and TRBJ2-7, the full variable domain reads DARVTQTPRHKVTEMGQEVTMRCQPILGHNTVFWYRQTMMQGLELLAYFRNRAPLDDSGMPKDRFSAEMPDATLATLKIQPSEPRDSAVYFCASGPRTGISEQYFGPGTRLTVT.

This clone was detected once. V is TRBV5-1 and J is TRBJ2-6; D is perhaps TRBD1 (6 bases). The V end was cut by 5 bases, the J end by 0 bases, with 15 bases between. This CDR3 is built from 17 residues. CDR1 SGHRS and CDR2 YFSETQ come from the germline V gene. The CDR3 DNA is TGCGCCAGCAGTGTTATGGGACAAGCCTCTGGGGCCAACGTCCTGACTTTC. The encoded protein is CASSVMGQASGANVLTF.

The CDR3: CASSSRGLIVEKLFF. CDR3 DNA sequence: TGTGCCAGCTCGTCCAGGGGGTTGATAGTTGAAAAACTGTTTTTT. V usage is TRBV6-5 and J usage is TRBJ1-4, with TRBD1 identical over 7 bases. This CDR3 has 15 amino acids. J was trimmed by 7 bases and V by 8 bases; bases with no gene match: 13. Germline V lookup: CDR1 MNHEY, CDR2 SVGAGI.

The V call is TRBV6-5, the J call TRBJ1-6; D remains ambiguous. V lost 6 bases, J lost 7 bases, and 16 bases lay in between. Germline assignment: CDR1 MNHEY and CDR2 SVGAGI. The CDR3 covers 15 residues. The CDR3 nucleotides read TGTGCCAGCAGCCCCGACCCGTCTTACAATTCACCCCTCCACTTT. It encodes CASSPDPSYNSPLHF.

The chain is built from TRBV18 and TRBJ2-1; the D gene is possibly TRBD2 (6 bases). Trimming left V 1 base short and J 6 bases short, with 13 bases between. Germline lookup yields CDR1 KGHSH and CDR2 LQKENI. CDR3 size: 15 residues. CDR3 sequence reads: CASSPQQRDSNEQFF. CDR3 sequence (DNA): TGTGCCAGCTCACCACAGCAGAGGGACTCCAATGAGCAGTTCTTC.

The chain has TRBV27 and TRBJ1-4, with 8 positions matching TRBD1. V shed 6 bases and J 3 bases; nucleotides not matched to a gene: 6. Germline V lookup: CDR1 MNHEY, CDR2 SMNVEV (reference sequence). This CDR3 has 15 residues. The CDR3 loop is CASSPTGGSNEKLFF. The CDR3 DNA is TGTGCCAGCAGCCCTACAGGGGGTTCTAATGAAAAACTGTTTTTT.

The rearrangement joins TRBV12-5 to TRBJ1-5; no clear D. The germline V gene encodes CDR1 LGHNT and CDR2 FRNRAP. V shed 6 bases and J shed 0 bases, with 6 bases lying between them. This CDR3 is built from 13 residues. The CDR3 here is CASGLDSNQPQHF. The DNA of the CDR3 is TGTGCTAGTGGCCTTGATAGCAATCAGCCCCAGCATTTT.